These 25 T cell receptor beta chains share one sample of origin, sequenced in a study of molecular identifiers for immune sequencing clone quantification. A single record per CDR3 protein comes from TCRdb applying MiXCR to the PCR reads. The sample includes about 86,000 distinct CDR3 sequences, around 27% of them seen just once. The specimen sequenced was naive CD8+ T cells from blood, with Jurkat cell RNA spiked in. Documented subset: FACS-sorted CD8+CD4-CCR7+CD45RA+ naive T cells. The receptors derive from a human donor in good health. Some libraries in this study had Jurkat cell RNA spiked in.

This clonotype was counted only a few times. The rearrangement uses TRBV11-2 and TRBJ1-3; perhaps TRBD1 as D (5 bases). This CDR3 spans 13 amino acids. CDR1 is SGHAT and CDR2 is FQNNGV in the germline V gene. The V end was cut by 6 bases, the J end by 4 bases, with 10 bases between. CDR3: CASSPGSGNTIYF. DNA of the CDR3: TGTGCCAGCAGTCCAGGGTCCGGAAACACCATATATTTT.

The genes are TRBV24-1 and TRBJ1-3; 8 positions match TRBD1. The germline gives CDR1 KGHDR, CDR2 SFDVKD. With V trimmed by 4 bases and J by 4 bases, 8 bases remained unmatched. The CDR3 has 16 residues. The CDR3 spells CATSEQTGGKGNTIYF. CDR3 DNA: TGTGCCACCAGTGAACAAACAGGGGGGAAAGGAAACACCATATATTTT.

The chain combines TRBV3-1 with TRBJ2-3, with 12 bases lining up with TRBD2. The length of the CDR3 is 19 residues. Trimming removed 1 base from V and 5 bases from J; junction bases left unmatched: 13. Germline CDR1 reads LGHDT; CDR2 reads YNNKEL (reference sequence). The CDR3 sequence: CASSQGPLAGGYLGDTQYF. The CDR3, as DNA: TGTGCCAGCAGCCAAGGCCCTCTAGCGGGGGGGTACCTGGGAGATACGCAGTATTTT.

The V and J genes are TRBV12-3 or TRBV12-4 and TRBJ2-3; D is undetermined. The CDR3 extends over 14 amino acids. Trimming left V 2 bases short and J 4 bases short, with 10 bases between. The CDR3 region is CASSLRPGPDTQYF. In DNA, the CDR3 is TGTGCCAGCAGTTTACGGCCTGGGCCAGATACGCAGTATTTT.

To note about this clonotype: This could be a read error, since a much larger clone is one nucleotide away. The V call is TRBV12-3 or TRBV12-4, the J call TRBJ2-4; D possibly corresponds to TRBD1 (5 bases). Between the trimmed V and J ends, which lost 1 base and 12 bases, there was a span of 10 bases. The CDR3 consists of 12 residues. The DNA for the CDR3 is TGTGCCAGCAGTTTAGTCTTGGACACTCAGTACTTC. It is translated as CASSLVLDTQYF.

This chain uses TRBV2 with TRBJ1-1, with D uncertain. The CDR3 sequence is 12 residues long. Germline CDR1 reads SNHLY; CDR2 reads FYNNEI. V was trimmed by 7 bases and J by 8 bases, leaving 14 bases between them. CDR3 DNA sequence: TGTGCCAGCACCGTGGGGTACATGGAAGCTTTCTTT. Its translation is CASTVGYMEAFF.

This clonotype was counted only a few times. The chain has TRBV19 and TRBJ1-1; D uncertain. V lost 0 bases and J lost 3, with 5 bases in between. The length of the CDR3 is 13 residues. The germline V gene has CDR1 LNHDA and CDR2 SQIVND (reference sequence). CDR3 DNA sequence: TGTGCCAGTAGTATAGATGCGTACACTGAAGCTTTCTTT. Translating it yields CASSIDAYTEAFF. The whole variable domain, filled in from reference TRBV19 and TRBJ1-1, reads DGGITQSPKYLFRKEGQNVTLSCEQNLNHDAMYWYRQDPGQGLRLIYYSQIVNDFQKGDIAEGYSVSREKKESFPLTVTSAQKNPTAFYLCASSIDAYTEAFFGQGTRLTVV.

On this clonotype: This clone may be a read error of a much larger clone one base away. This sequence joins TRBV28 and TRBJ2-3; D possibly corresponds to TRBD2 (6 bases). The CDR3 spans 15 residues. Germline V gives CDR1 MDHEN, CDR2 SYDVKM. The V and J ends lost 6 bases and 4 bases respectively, with 17 bases between them. Here the CDR3 DNA reads TGTGCCAGCAGCCCTGGCGGGACCCCCCCAGATACGCAGTATTTT. Translated: CASSPGGTPPDTQYF.

Only a few counts were recorded for this clonotype. V usage is TRBV7-6 and J usage is TRBJ2-7; 12 nucleotides line up with TRBD2. The ends lost 4 bases at V and 2 bases at J; junction bases unmatched: 0. The CDR3 spans 14 residues. The germline V gene encodes CDR1 SGHVS and CDR2 FNYEAQ. Here the CDR3 reads CASSSSGGAYEQYF. The DNA for the CDR3 is TGTGCCAGCAGCTCTAGCGGGGGGGCCTACGAGCAGTACTTC.

The V gene is TRBV15, the J gene TRBJ2-1; D may be TRBD2 (6 bases). Germline assignment: CDR1 LNHNV and CDR2 YYDKDF (reference sequence). Trimming removed 11 bases from V and 4 bases from J, with 21 bases in between. The length of the CDR3 is 15 residues. CDR3 DNA: TGTGCCGCCTCGCCGGGGCGGGGTATTTACAATGAGCAGTTCTTC. This gives the protein CAASPGRGIYNEQFF.

In its sample, this clonotype was seen a few times. This chain uses TRBV7-9 with TRBJ2-5; D gene uncertain. The CDR3 totals 13 residues. Trimming took off 1 base at V and 7 bases at J, with 10 bases between the two ends. Germline CDR1 reads SEHNR; CDR2 reads FQNEAQ (reference sequence). CDR3 coding DNA: TGTGCCAGCAGCTTAGAACTATGGGGGACCCAGTACTTC. Translating it yields CASSLELWGTQYF.

This chain joins TRBV29-1 and TRBJ1-2, with D unresolved. Germline CDR1 SQVTM, CDR2 ANQGSEA. V gave up 0 bases and J gave up 6 bases, with 14 bases separating them. The CDR3 is 14 residues long. This CDR3 is CSVEDAGPRDGYTF. CDR3 nucleotides: TGCAGCGTTGAAGACGCAGGCCCGAGGGATGGCTACACCTTC.

The chain employs TRBV12-3 or TRBV12-4 and TRBJ2-7, with 9 bases aligning to TRBD1. The CDR3 runs 14 residues. J gave up 5 bases and V 5 bases, and 7 bases lay outside the gene matches. CDR3 region: CASSTTGGNHEQYF. The CDR3 DNA reads as TGTGCCAGCAGTACGACAGGGGGTAACCACGAGCAGTACTTC.

The rearrangement joins TRBV5-6 to TRBJ1-6; 7 bases are shared with TRBD1. The CDR3 is 15 residues long. Germline V gene lookup returns CDR1 SGHDT and CDR2 YYEEEE. V trimming: 0 bases; J trimming: 6 bases; junction bases outside the gene matches: 3. CDR3: CASSLDRGVNSPLHF. The CDR3 DNA sequence: TGTGCCAGCAGCTTGGACAGGGGAGTTAATTCACCCCTCCACTTT. The whole variable domain, filled in from reference TRBV5-6 and TRBJ1-6, reads DAGVTQSPTHLIKTRGQQVTLRCSPKSGHDTVSWYQQALGQGPQFIFQYYEEEERQRGNFPDRFSGHQFPNYSSELNVNALLLGDSALYLCASSLDRGVNSPLHFGNGTRLTVT.

This clonotype showed up many times. The V gene is TRBV6-1, the J gene TRBJ2-7; 9 bases line up with TRBD1. CDR1 MNHNS and CDR2 SASEGT come from the germline V gene. The CDR3 runs to 13 residues. Losses at the gene ends were 7 bases for V and 3 bases for J; bases not matched to a gene: 4. CDR3 region: CASIRTGDYEQYF. The CDR3 coding sequence is TGTGCCAGCATCAGGACAGGGGACTACGAGCAGTACTTC.

This clonotype was seen more than once but under ten times. The chain has TRBV6-5 and TRBJ2-3; no firm D call. V was trimmed by 1 base and J by 3 bases, leaving 5 bases between them. Germline-derived CDR1 and CDR2 are MNHEY and SVGAGI. This CDR3 has 13 residues. CDR3 region: CASSYLRTDTQYF. CDR3 bases: TGTGCCAGCAGTTACTTGAGGACAGATACGCAGTATTTT.

This clonotype has a handful of counts. The chain has TRBV12-3 or TRBV12-4 and TRBJ2-1; no definite D call. CDR3 length equals 13 residues. Trimming removed 6 bases at V and 6 bases at J, with 12 bases between. In nucleotides, the CDR3 is TGTGCCAGCAGGCGAGACGGCCCCAATGAGCAGTTCTTC. Translation: CASRRDGPNEQFF.

This CDR3 is CASSRGATHSTDTQYF. The CDR3 DNA reads TGCGCCAGCAGCCGAGGGGCTACGCATAGCACAGATACGCAGTATTTT. V and J are TRBV4-1 and TRBJ2-3; D assignment may be TRBD1 or TRBD2 (5 bases each). Germline values: CDR1 MGHRA, CDR2 YSYEKL. This CDR3 has 16 residues. The V end lost 4 bases, the J end lost 0 bases, and 14 bases lay between the germline ends.

This clonotype came up many times. The chain is built from TRBV12-3 or TRBV12-4 and TRBJ2-3; 8 nucleotides align to TRBD2. The length of the CDR3 is 16 residues. V lost 5 bases, J lost 4 bases, and 11 bases stayed unmatched. CDR3 protein: CASSPWPGTRADTQYF. For the CDR3, the DNA is TGTGCCAGCAGTCCCTGGCCCGGGACTAGGGCAGATACGCAGTATTTT.

A note on this clonotype: A much larger clone differs from this one at a single base, so this may be a read error. V and J are TRBV7-6 and TRBJ1-1; D is undetermined. In germline, CDR1 is SGHVS, CDR2 FNYEAQ. The CDR3 is made up of 13 amino acids. CDR3 sequence reads: CASSLTEAAESFF. The DNA of the CDR3 is TGTGCCAGCAGCTTGACGGAGGCGGCTGAATCTTTCTTT. The variable domain in full, with the rest retrieved from reference TRBV7-6 and TRBJ1-1, is GAGVSQSPRYKVTKRGQDVALRCDPISGHVSLYWYRQALGQGPEFLTYFNYEAQQDKSGLPNDRFSAERPEGSISTLTIQRTEQRDSAMYRCASSLTEAAESFFGQGTRLTVV.

A note on this clonotype: A read error may explain this, as a much larger clone is one base away. This chain uses TRBV6-2 or TRBV6-3 with TRBJ1-1, with unresolved D. Germline CDR1 is MNHEY and CDR2 is SVGEGT. V was shortened by 6 bases and J by 2 bases, with 13 bases between the two germline ends. This CDR3 is built from 14 residues. In DNA, the CDR3 is TGTGCCAGCAGCCCGGAAAGGATAAACACTGAAGCTTTCTTT. Its protein product is CASSPERINTEAFF.

Remarks on this clonotype: A much larger clonotype is one base distant, so this may be a read error. V usage is TRBV3-1 and J usage is TRBJ2-2; TRBD2 matches at 14 bases. The J segment lost 3 bases and the V segment lost 8 bases, leaving 2 bases of the junction unmatched. The germline gives CDR1 LGHDT, CDR2 YNNKEL (reference sequence). This CDR3 is built from 15 residues. This CDR3 reads CASGGLAGDTGELFF. The CDR3 DNA sequence: TGTGCCAGCGGGGGACTAGCGGGAGACACCGGGGAGCTGTTTTTT.

The J gene is TRBJ1-1, the V gene TRBV11-2; 7 nucleotides match TRBD1. The germline gives CDR1 SGHAT, CDR2 FQNNGV. V shed 5 bases and J 5 bases; nucleotides not matched to a gene: 8. The CDR3 has 14 residues. CDR3 loop: CASSPGTDGTEAFF. The CDR3 DNA reads TGTGCCAGCAGCCCCGGGACAGATGGAACTGAAGCTTTCTTT.

This clonotype was seen at least ten times. The chain carries TRBV12-3 or TRBV12-4 and TRBJ2-7, with 9 bases fitting TRBD2. Trimming at V came to 6 bases and at J to 3 bases, leaving 12 bases not matched to a gene. This CDR3 is built from 16 residues. The chain's CDR3 is CASSSLALAGNYEQYF. DNA for the CDR3: TGTGCCAGCAGCTCTCTGGCGCTAGCGGGAAACTACGAGCAGTACTTC.

About this clonotype itself: A much larger clone lies one base from this, so it may be a read error. V gene TRBV24-1 combines with J gene TRBJ2-3, with no clear D. Germline V gene lookup returns CDR1 KGHDR and CDR2 SFDVKD. The CDR3 loop spans 11 amino acids. This CDR3 is CATGGADTRYF. The CDR3 nucleotides are TGTGCCACCGGTGGCGCAGATACGCGGTATTTT.